This T cell receptor beta chain was observed in a study of cytomegalovirus exposure and HLA in healthy donors. General study findings and limits: Most TCR sequences were rare, but some public TCRs occurred in many donors. As confirmed in vitro, a few CMV-associated chains were specific for CMV antigens.

This clone showed up just a few times. Antigen unknown. With 60 Vbeta and 13 Jbeta primers, the PCR was carried out. The repertoire was sequenced with immunoSEQ multiplex PCR; TCRdb's copy has only in-frame clones and lacks some. The data show about 95,000 clones, about two thirds seen once. Germline V gives CDR1 MNHEY, CDR2 SVGAGI. The CDR3 loop spans 13 amino acids. V lost 6 bases to trimming and J lost 3 bases; unmatched junction nucleotides: 4. The clonotype was recovered from a man aged 55-75 years in good health and CMV-seronegative. The sample was PBMCs. The J gene is TRBJ1-2, the V gene TRBV6-5, with 7 bases lining up with TRBD1. DNA for the CDR3: TGTGCCAGCAGAATCGGGACAGACTATGGCTACACCTTC. The encoded protein is CASRIGTDYGYTF.